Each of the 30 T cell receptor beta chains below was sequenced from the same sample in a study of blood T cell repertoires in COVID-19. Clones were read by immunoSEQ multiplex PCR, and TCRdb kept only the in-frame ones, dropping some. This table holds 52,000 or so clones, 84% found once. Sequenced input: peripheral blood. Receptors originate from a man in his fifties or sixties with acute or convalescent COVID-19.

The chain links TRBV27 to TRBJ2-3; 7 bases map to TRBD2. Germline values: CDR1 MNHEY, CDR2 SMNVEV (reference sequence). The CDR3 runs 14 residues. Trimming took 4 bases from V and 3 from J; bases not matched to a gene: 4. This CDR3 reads CASSSGGSTDTQYF. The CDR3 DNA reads TGTGCCAGCAGTTCTGGCGGGAGTACAGATACGCAGTATTTT.

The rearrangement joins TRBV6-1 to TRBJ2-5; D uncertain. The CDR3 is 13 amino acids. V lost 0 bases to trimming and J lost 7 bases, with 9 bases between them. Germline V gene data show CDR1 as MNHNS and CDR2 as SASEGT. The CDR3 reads CASSEARVTTQYF. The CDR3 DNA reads TGTGCCAGCAGTGAAGCGCGAGTTACGACCCAGTACTTC.

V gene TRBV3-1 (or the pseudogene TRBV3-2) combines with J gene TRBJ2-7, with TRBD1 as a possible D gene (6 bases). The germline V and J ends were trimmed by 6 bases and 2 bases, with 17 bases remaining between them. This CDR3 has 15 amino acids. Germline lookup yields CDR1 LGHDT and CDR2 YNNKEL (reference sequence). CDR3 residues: CASRRGRDTTYEQYF. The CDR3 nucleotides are TGTGCCAGCAGGCGCGGTAGGGACACTACCTACGAGCAGTACTTC.

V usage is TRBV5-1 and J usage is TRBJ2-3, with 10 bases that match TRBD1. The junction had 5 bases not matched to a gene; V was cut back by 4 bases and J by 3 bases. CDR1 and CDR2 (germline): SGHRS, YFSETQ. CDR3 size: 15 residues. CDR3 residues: CASSVDRGPTDTQYF. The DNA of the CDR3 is TGCGCCAGCAGCGTCGACAGGGGGCCGACAGATACGCAGTATTTT. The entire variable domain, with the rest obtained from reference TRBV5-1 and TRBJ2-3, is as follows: KAGVTQTPRYLIKTRGQQVTLSCSPISGHRSVSWYQQTPGQGLQFLFEYFSETQRNKGNFPGRFSGRQFSNSRSEMNVSTLELGDSALYLCASSVDRGPTDTQYFGPGTRLTVL.

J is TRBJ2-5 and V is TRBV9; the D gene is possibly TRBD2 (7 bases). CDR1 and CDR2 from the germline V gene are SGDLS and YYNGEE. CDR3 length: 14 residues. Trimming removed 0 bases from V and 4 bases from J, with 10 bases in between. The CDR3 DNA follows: TGTGCCAGCAGCGTAGAGGGGGGGAGAGAGACCCAGTACTTC. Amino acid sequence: CASSVEGGRETQYF.

CDR3 amino acids: CASSPASGNYEQYF. The CDR3 DNA is TGTGCCAGCAGTCCGGCTAGCGGGAACTACGAGCAGTACTTC. The chain recombines TRBV2 with TRBJ2-7, with 9 bases matching TRBD2. The germline gives CDR1 SNHLY, CDR2 FYNNEI. The ends lost 5 bases at V and 3 bases at J; junction bases unmatched: 5. This CDR3 is 14 amino acids long.

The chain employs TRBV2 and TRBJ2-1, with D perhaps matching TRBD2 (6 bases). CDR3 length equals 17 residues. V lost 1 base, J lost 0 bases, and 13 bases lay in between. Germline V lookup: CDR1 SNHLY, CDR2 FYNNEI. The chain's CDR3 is CASSEGGGDSSYNEQFF. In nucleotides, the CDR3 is TGTGCCAGCAGTGAAGGGGGCGGGGATAGCTCCTACAATGAGCAGTTCTTC.

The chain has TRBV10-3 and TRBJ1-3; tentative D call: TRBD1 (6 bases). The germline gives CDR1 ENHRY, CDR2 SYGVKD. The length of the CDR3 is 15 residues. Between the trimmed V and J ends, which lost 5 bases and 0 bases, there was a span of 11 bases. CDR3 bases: TGTGCCATCAGTTACAGGGAAGACTCTGGAAACACCATATATTTT. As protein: CAISYREDSGNTIYF.

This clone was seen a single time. CDR3 loop: CASSLFLNSYEQYF. CDR3 sequence (DNA): TGTGCCAGCAGCTTATTTTTAAACTCCTACGAGCAGTACTTC. V is TRBV7-9 and J is TRBJ2-7; no definite D call. Trimming shortened V by 2 bases and J by 0 bases, and 8 bases separated the two germline ends. Germline values: CDR1 SEHNR, CDR2 FQNEAQ (reference sequence). The CDR3 totals 14 residues.

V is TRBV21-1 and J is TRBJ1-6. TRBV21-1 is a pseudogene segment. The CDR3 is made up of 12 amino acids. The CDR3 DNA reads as TGTGCCAGCAGCCCCCGGAATTCACCCCTCCACTTT. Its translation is CASSPRNSPLHF.

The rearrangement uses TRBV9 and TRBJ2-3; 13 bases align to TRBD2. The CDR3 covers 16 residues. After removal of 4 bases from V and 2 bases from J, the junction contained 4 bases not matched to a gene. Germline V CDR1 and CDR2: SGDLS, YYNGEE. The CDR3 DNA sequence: TGTGCCAGCAGCCCGGGGACTAGCGGGGACACAGATACGCAGTATTTT. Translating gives CASSPGTSGDTDTQYF.

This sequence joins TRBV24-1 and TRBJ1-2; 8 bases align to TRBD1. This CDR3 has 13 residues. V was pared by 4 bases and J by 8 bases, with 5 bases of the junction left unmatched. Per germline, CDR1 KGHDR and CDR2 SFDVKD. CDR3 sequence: CATSEGQGGGYTF. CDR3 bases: TGTGCCACCAGTGAAGGACAGGGTGGGGGCTACACCTTC.

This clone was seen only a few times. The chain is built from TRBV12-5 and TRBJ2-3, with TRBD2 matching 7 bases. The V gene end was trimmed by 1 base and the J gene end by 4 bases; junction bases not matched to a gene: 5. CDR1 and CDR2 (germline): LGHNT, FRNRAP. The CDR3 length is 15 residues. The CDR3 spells CASGLDGRSADTQYF. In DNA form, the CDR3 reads TGTGCTAGTGGTTTGGACGGGAGGAGCGCAGATACGCAGTATTTT.

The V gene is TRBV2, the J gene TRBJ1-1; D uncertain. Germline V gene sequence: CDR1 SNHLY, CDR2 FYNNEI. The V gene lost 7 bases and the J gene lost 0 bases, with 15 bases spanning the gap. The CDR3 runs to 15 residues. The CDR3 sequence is CASILRETMNTEAFF. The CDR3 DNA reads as TGTGCCAGCATTTTGAGGGAGACGATGAACACTGAAGCTTTCTTT.

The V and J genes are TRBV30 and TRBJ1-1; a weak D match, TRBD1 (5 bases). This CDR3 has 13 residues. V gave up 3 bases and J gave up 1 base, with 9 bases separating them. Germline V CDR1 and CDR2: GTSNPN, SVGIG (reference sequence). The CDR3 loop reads CAWRPQGNTEAFF. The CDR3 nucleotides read TGTGCCTGGAGACCCCAGGGGAACACTGAAGCTTTCTTT.

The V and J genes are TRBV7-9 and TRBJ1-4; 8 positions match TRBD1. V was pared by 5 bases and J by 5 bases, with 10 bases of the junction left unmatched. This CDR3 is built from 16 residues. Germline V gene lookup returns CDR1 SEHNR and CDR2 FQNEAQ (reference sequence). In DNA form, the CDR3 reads TGTGCCAGCAGCCCTATAGACCGGGACAGGAATGAAAAACTGTTTTTT. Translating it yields CASSPIDRDRNEKLFF.

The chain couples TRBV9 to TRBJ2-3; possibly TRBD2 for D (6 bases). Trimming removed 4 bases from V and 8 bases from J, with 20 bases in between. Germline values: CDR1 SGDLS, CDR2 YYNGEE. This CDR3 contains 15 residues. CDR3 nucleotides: TGTGCCAGCAGCCCCCGTGCGGGACGTCTTGGTACGCAGTATTTT. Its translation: CASSPRAGRLGTQYF.

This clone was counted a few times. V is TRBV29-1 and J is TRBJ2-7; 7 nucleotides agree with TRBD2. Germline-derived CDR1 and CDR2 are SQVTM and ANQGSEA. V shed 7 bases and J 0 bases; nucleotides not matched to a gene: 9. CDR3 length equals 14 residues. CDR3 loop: CSAAQGGLSYEQYF. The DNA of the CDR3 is TGCAGCGCCGCGCAGGGAGGGCTCTCCTACGAGCAGTACTTC.

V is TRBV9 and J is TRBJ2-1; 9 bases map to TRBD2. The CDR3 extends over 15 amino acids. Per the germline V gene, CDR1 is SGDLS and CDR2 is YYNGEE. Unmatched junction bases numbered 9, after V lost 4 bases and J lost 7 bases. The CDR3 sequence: CASSPRTSDGNEQFF. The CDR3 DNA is TGTGCCAGCAGCCCTAGGACTAGCGATGGGAATGAGCAGTTCTTC.

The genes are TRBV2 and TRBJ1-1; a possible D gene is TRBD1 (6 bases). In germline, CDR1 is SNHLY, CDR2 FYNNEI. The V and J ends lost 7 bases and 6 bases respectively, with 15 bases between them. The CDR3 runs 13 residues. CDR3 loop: CASKGEGVAEAFF. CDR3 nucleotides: TGTGCCAGCAAGGGGGAGGGGGTGGCTGAAGCTTTCTTT.

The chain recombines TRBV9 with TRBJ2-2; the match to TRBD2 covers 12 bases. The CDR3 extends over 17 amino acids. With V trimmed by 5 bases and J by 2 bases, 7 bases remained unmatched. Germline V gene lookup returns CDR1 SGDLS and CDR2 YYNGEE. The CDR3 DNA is TGTGCCAGCAGGGATACTAGCGGGGGGCTTAACACCGGGGAGCTGTTTTTT. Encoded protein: CASRDTSGGLNTGELFF.

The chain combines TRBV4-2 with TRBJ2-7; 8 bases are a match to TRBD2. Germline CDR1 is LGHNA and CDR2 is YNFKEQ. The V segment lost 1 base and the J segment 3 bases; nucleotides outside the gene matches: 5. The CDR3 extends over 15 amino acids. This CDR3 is CASSQGGSGVYEQYF. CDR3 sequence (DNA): TGTGCCAGCAGCCAAGGAGGTAGCGGGGTCTACGAGCAGTACTTC.

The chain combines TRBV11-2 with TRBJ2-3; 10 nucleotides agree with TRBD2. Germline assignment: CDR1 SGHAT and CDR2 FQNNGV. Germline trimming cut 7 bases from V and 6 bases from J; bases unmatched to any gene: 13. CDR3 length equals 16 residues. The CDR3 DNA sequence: TGTGCCAGCAACCCCACTCTAGCGGGAGAATGGGATACGCAGTATTTT. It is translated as CASNPTLAGEWDTQYF.

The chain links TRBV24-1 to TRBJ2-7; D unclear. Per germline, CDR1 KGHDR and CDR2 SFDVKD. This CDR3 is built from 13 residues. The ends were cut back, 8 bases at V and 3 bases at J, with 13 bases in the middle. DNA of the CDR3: TGTGCCACCAAGACTGACCCGATCTACGAGCAGTACTTC. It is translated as CATKTDPIYEQYF.

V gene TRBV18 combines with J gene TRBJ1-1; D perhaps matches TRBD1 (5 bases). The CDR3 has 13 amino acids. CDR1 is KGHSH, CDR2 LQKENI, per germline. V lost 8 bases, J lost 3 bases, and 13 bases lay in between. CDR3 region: CASLGQRDTEAFF. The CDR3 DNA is TGTGCCAGCCTAGGACAACGCGACACTGAAGCTTTCTTT. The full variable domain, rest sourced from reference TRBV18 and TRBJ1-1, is NAGVMQNPRHLVRRRGQEARLRCSPMKGHSHVYWYRQLPEEGLKFMVYLQKENIIDESGMPKERFSAEFPKEGPSILRIQQVVRGDSAAYFCASLGQRDTEAFFGQGTRLTVV.

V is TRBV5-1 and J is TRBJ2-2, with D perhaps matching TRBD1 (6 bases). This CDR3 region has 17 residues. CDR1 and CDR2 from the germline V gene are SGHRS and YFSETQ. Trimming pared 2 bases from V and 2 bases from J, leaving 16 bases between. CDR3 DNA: TGCGCCAGCAGCTTAAAACAGGGAAGGCCTAACACCGGGGAGCTGTTTTTT. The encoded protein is CASSLKQGRPNTGELFF.

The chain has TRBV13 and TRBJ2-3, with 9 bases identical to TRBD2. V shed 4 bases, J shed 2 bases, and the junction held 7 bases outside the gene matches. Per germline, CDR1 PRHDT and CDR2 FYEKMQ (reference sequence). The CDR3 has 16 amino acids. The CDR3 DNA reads TGTGCCAGCAGCTCCCTTGCGGGAGGGATCACAGATACGCAGTATTTT. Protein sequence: CASSSLAGGITDTQYF.

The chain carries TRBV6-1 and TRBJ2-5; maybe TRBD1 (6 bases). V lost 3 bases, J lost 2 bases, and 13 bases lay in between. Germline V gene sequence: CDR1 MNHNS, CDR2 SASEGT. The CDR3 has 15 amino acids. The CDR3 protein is CASSDPDRSQETQYF. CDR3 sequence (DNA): TGTGCCAGCAGTGACCCGGACAGATCGCAAGAGACCCAGTACTTC.

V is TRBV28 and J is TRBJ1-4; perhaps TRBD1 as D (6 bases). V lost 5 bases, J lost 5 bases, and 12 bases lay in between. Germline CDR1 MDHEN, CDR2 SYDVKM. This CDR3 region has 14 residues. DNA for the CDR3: TGTGCCAGCAGTGCGGGGGGGGCAAATGAAAAACTGTTTTTT. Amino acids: CASSAGGANEKLFF.

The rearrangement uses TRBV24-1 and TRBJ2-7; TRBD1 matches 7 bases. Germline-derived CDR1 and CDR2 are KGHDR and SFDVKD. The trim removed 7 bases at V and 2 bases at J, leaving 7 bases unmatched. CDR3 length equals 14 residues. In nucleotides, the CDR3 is TGTGCCACCAGCGCCGGGACAGAGCCCTACGAGCAGTACTTC. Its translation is CATSAGTEPYEQYF.